The present T cell receptor (beta chain) was sequenced within a study of T-cell memory formation after mild COVID-19. The study, taken as a whole, reports: The finding that pre-infection memory included some responding clones suggested that cross-reactive memory joined. Contracting CD8+ clones were enriched in EMRA, CD4+ mainly in CM and EM. Contracting clones from day 15 to 85 showed balanced CD4/CD8; later expanders favored CD4+.

Constant-segment primers were used for 5'RACE, and the resulting TCR alpha and TCR beta cDNA libraries carried sample barcodes and UMIs. TCRdb re-derived calls from the 5' RACE reads in MiXCR, one entry per CDR3 protein. Among roughly 150,000 distinct CDR3 sequences, 13% were seen once, and the ten largest hold roughly 3.4%. Notes on this clonotype: No antigen is known for it.

This clonotype originated in a young man who had mild COVID-19 (a few samples of this study predate the infection). Cell type and time point are not known. The specimen was PBMCs or a T cell subset sorted from them (not recorded which).

DNA of the CDR3: TGTGCCAGCAGCGAGGTAACCGCCGGGGAGCTGTTTTTT. Translated, it gives CASSEVTAGELFF. This rearrangement joins TRBV7-2 to TRBJ2-2; D ambiguous. Germline CDR1 SGHTA, CDR2 FQGNSA. The CDR3 has 13 residues. V dropped 5 bases and J dropped 6 bases, with 10 bases sitting between them. The whole variable domain, remainder taken from reference TRBV7-2 and TRBJ2-2, is GAGVSQSPSNKVTEKGKDVELRCDPISGHTALYWYRQSLGQGLEFLIYFQGNSAPDKSGLPSDRFSAERTGGSVSTLTIQRTQQEDSAVYLCASSEVTAGELFFGEGSRLTVL.